Below, 12 T cell receptor beta chains from the same sample are listed, as sequenced in a study of cytomegalovirus exposure and HLA in healthy donors. Both 60 Vbeta primers and 13 Jbeta primers went into the PCR. Here immunoSEQ multiplex PCR was the method, and the copy in TCRdb shows in-frame clones only, minus some. The repertoire holds 190,000 or so clones, with less than 90% as singletons. Sequenced input: PBMCs. The receptors come from a man over 45 in good health and CMV-seronegative.

The J gene is TRBJ2-1, the V gene TRBV11-2; D may be TRBD1 (6 bases). The V gene lost 2 bases and the J gene lost 0 bases, with 8 bases spanning the gap. The CDR3 has 15 amino acids. Germline CDR1 SGHAT, CDR2 FQNNGV. This chain's CDR3 is CASSLTTGSYNEQFF. The CDR3 DNA reads TGTGCCAGCAGCTTAACGACAGGCTCCTACAATGAGCAGTTCTTC.

The V call is TRBV6-5, the J call TRBJ1-1, with TRBD1 matching over 7 bases. The CDR3 runs to 14 residues. The ends lost 4 bases at V and 0 bases at J; junction bases unmatched: 2. The germline V gene encodes CDR1 MNHEY and CDR2 SVGAGI. CDR3: CASSWGTVNTEAFF. CDR3 coding DNA: TGTGCCAGCAGTTGGGGGACAGTGAACACTGAAGCTTTCTTT.

The chain recombines TRBV19 with TRBJ1-5; a possible D gene is TRBD1 (5 bases). The CDR3 is 18 amino acids. CDR1 is LNHDA, CDR2 SQIVND, per germline (reference sequence). The ends were cut back, 4 bases at V and 2 bases at J, with 21 bases in the middle. The CDR3 sequence: CASSKGRALTGGNQPQHF. DNA for the CDR3: TGTGCCAGTAGTAAGGGCCGGGCCCTCACGGGGGGCAATCAGCCCCAGCATTTT.

V gene TRBV28 combines with J gene TRBJ1-5; 8 positions match TRBD1. The CDR3 loop spans 14 amino acids. V lost 6 bases, J lost 2 bases, and 3 bases stayed unmatched. Germline V gives CDR1 MDHEN, CDR2 SYDVKM. Here the CDR3 reads CASSTTGGNQPQHF. The DNA of the CDR3 is TGTGCCAGCAGCACGACAGGGGGCAATCAGCCCCAGCATTTT.

The rearrangement joins TRBV7-2 to TRBJ2-5; TRBD2 is a possible D gene (6 bases). Germline V gene lookup returns CDR1 SGHTA and CDR2 FQGNSA. CDR3 size: 14 residues. Trimming removed 4 bases from V and 0 bases from J, with 9 bases in between. Here the CDR3 reads CASSSRGYQETQYF. In DNA form, the CDR3 reads TGTGCCAGCAGCTCACGGGGGTACCAAGAGACCCAGTACTTC.

J is TRBJ1-5 and V is TRBV5-1, with 11 nucleotides matching TRBD1. Germline lookup yields CDR1 SGHRS and CDR2 YFSETQ. The CDR3 totals 15 residues. The J segment lost 6 bases and the V segment lost 0 bases, leaving 2 bases of the junction unmatched. CDR3 residues: CASSLGGQGGQPQHF. DNA of the CDR3: TGCGCCAGCAGCTTGGGGGGACAGGGGGGTCAGCCCCAGCATTTT.

The gene calls are TRBV28 and TRBJ2-3; D is perhaps TRBD1 (5 bases). The length of the CDR3 is 16 residues. Trimming took off 2 bases at V and 5 bases at J, with 17 bases between the two ends. Germline CDR1 MDHEN, CDR2 SYDVKM. The CDR3 sequence: CASSLIPSAGQDTQYF. The DNA for the CDR3 is TGTGCCAGCAGTTTAATTCCCTCAGCAGGACAAGATACGCAGTATTTT.

V is TRBV7-2 and J is TRBJ2-7; 8 nucleotides match TRBD2. V was pared by 2 bases and J by 3 bases, with 3 bases of the junction left unmatched. CDR1 SGHTA and CDR2 FQGNSA come from the germline V gene. This CDR3 has 14 amino acids. This CDR3 reads CASSLMSGSYEQYF. The CDR3 coding sequence is TGTGCCAGCAGCTTAATGAGCGGGAGCTACGAGCAGTACTTC. The full variable domain, rest sourced from reference TRBV7-2 and TRBJ2-7, is GAGVSQSPSNKVTEKGKDVELRCDPISGHTALYWYRQSLGQGLEFLIYFQGNSAPDKSGLPSDRFSAERTGGSVSTLTIQRTQQEDSAVYLCASSLMSGSYEQYFGPGTRLTVT.

The chain is built from TRBV9 and TRBJ2-1; 9 bases line up with TRBD2. Trimming at V came to 8 bases and at J to 8 bases, leaving 8 bases not matched to a gene. From germline, CDR1 is SGDLS and CDR2 YYNGEE. There are 13 residues in the CDR3. The CDR3 DNA reads TGTGCCAGTCAAGCGGGGGGAGGGGATGAGCAGTTCTTC. Translating gives CASQAGGGDEQFF.

The chain combines TRBV5-5 with TRBJ2-7; possibly TRBD2 for D (5 bases). The CDR3 length is 15 residues. Germline assignment: CDR1 SGHKS and CDR2 YYEKEE (reference sequence). The V and J ends lost 3 bases and 0 bases respectively, with 13 bases between them. CDR3 bases: TGTGCCAGCAGCTCGCCGGAACTAGGCTCCTACGAGCAGTACTTC. It translates to CASSSPELGSYEQYF.

The chain uses TRBV2 and TRBJ1-4, with D possibly being TRBD1 (6 bases). With 8 bases removed from V and 3 bases from J, the gap between germline ends came to 16 bases. Germline CDR1 is SNHLY and CDR2 is FYNNEI. The CDR3 contains 15 residues. CDR3 amino acids: CASLGGRRANEKLFF. The CDR3 region has the DNA TGTGCCAGCCTGGGGGGGCGCAGGGCTAATGAAAAACTGTTTTTT.

V is TRBV14 and J is TRBJ2-7, with D perhaps TRBD1 (5 bases). With 5 bases removed from V and 1 base from J, the gap between germline ends came to 12 bases. In germline, CDR1 is SGHDN, CDR2 FVKESK. This CDR3 comprises 14 residues. For the CDR3, the DNA is TGTGCCAGCAGCGCCCGACAGCAATCCTACGAGCAGTACTTC. Protein: CASSARQQSYEQYF.